This T cell receptor beta chain originates from a study of OX40 agonist ivuxolimab in advanced cancers. The germline V gene has CDR1 MNHEY and CDR2 SMNVEV (reference sequence). The CDR3 loop spans 13 amino acids. Trimming removed 8 bases at V and 0 bases at J, with 8 bases between. This table comes from immunoSEQ multiplex PCR, and its TCRdb copy is limited to in-frame clones, with some not included. The sample records 70,000 to 90,000 clones, about nine tenths being singletons. This receptor was taken from an adult with an advanced solid tumor such as melanoma, head and neck, liver or kidney cancer. This sequence joins TRBV27 and TRBJ1-5; D remains unclear. The sample was CD4+ or CD8+ T cells sorted from blood, taken in a trial of the OX40 agonist ivuxolimab. The chain's CDR3 is CASSYGSNQPQHF. In DNA form, the CDR3 reads TGTGCCAGCTCCTACGGTAGCAATCAGCCCCAGCATTTT.